This TCR beta chain was observed in a study of blood T cell repertoires in COVID-19. The CDR3 loop spans 13 amino acids. V lost 6 bases and J 2 bases, leaving 8 bases between the germline ends. Generated by immunoSEQ multiplex PCR, the TCRdb table keeps only in-frame clones and is missing some. The table includes about 370,000 clones, 91% detected once. This rearrangement joins TRBV12-3 or TRBV12-4 to TRBJ1-3; D remains unclear. This TCR came from a woman aged 40 to 49 who had been exposed to COVID-19. The sequenced material came from PBMCs or T cells enriched from blood (not recorded which). The CDR3 DNA follows: TGTGCCAGCAGCCCCGGGGCTGGAAACACCATATATTTT. It codes for CASSPGAGNTIYF.